The 27 T cell receptor beta chains listed next were all sequenced from one sample in a study of cytomegalovirus exposure and HLA in healthy donors. Measured with immunoSEQ multiplex PCR; TCRdb has only the in-frame clones, and not every one. Among fewer than 150,000 clones listed, 85% to 90% were seen once. Sequencing was performed on PBMCs. Source of these receptors: a woman younger than 35 in good health and CMV-seropositive.

CDR3 bases: TGTGCCAGCAGTGGACAGAACAATGAGCAGTTCTTC. Translation gives CASSGQNNEQFF. The V gene is TRBV2, the J gene TRBJ2-1, with D maybe TRBD1 (5 bases). The CDR3 is made up of 12 amino acids. V was clipped by 4 bases and J by 5 bases, with 6 bases between them. Per the germline V gene, CDR1 is SNHLY and CDR2 is FYNNEI.

The V gene is TRBV6-1, the J gene TRBJ2-3, with 7 bases that match TRBD1. The germline gives CDR1 MNHNS, CDR2 SASEGT. With V trimmed by 1 base and J by 5 bases, 6 bases remained unmatched. This CDR3 contains 15 residues. The CDR3 nucleotides are TGTGCCAGCAGTGAAGGCGTAGGGGGCGTAGATACGCAGTATTTT. Translated, it gives CASSEGVGGVDTQYF.

The chain links TRBV5-1 to TRBJ1-3, with D uncertain. Trimming removed 3 bases from V and 0 bases from J, with 10 bases in between. The CDR3 has 15 amino acids. Germline CDR1 reads SGHRS; CDR2 reads YFSETQ. For the CDR3, the DNA is TGCGCCAGCAGCTCGGACGGGGACTCTGGAAACACCATATATTTT. This sequence encodes CASSSDGDSGNTIYF.

The genes are TRBV28 and TRBJ1-2; 7 positions agree with TRBD1. This CDR3 has 14 residues. The germline CDR1 and CDR2 sequences are MDHEN and SYDVKM. V shed 6 bases, J shed 6 bases, and the junction held 10 bases outside the gene matches. Here the CDR3 reads CASSDAGTDNGYTF. The CDR3, as DNA: TGTGCCAGCAGCGACGCTGGGACAGACAATGGCTACACCTTC.

For the CDR3, the DNA is TGTGCCTGGAGTCGGCGGGGTTGGACAGGGGGGACTGAAGCTTTCTTT. Translated, it gives CAWSRRGWTGGTEAFF. V gene TRBV30 combines with J gene TRBJ1-1; TRBD1 aligns across 10 bases. CDR3 length: 16 residues. Trimming cost V 2 bases and J 5 bases; bases outside gene matches: 11. Germline values: CDR1 GTSNPN, CDR2 SVGIG (reference sequence).

Note on this clone: Its ends do not fully match the called genes, so a read error is possible. The CDR3 nucleotides are TGTGCCATCTCTGAGGCCCAAGGGACCCAGTACTTC. Amino acid sequence: CAISEAQGTQYF. The V gene is TRBV10-3, the J gene TRBJ2-5; D is unclear. The CDR3 extends over 12 amino acids. Germline V gives CDR1 ENHRY, CDR2 SYGVKD.

This clone was seen only a few times. The rearrangement joins TRBV27 to TRBJ1-6; D is uncertain. Deletions cut 6 bases from V and 0 bases from J, with 6 bases between. Germline-derived CDR1 and CDR2 are MNHEY and SMNVEV (reference sequence). The CDR3 has 14 amino acids. This CDR3 is CASRSSSYNSPLHF. The CDR3 DNA is TGTGCCAGCAGGTCCAGCTCCTATAATTCACCCCTCCACTTT.

The chain employs TRBV9 and TRBJ1-1; no reliable D call. The CDR3 has 15 amino acids. Germline lookup yields CDR1 SGDLS and CDR2 YYNGEE. Between the trimmed V and J ends, which lost 3 bases and 0 bases, there was a span of 12 bases. Written as DNA, the CDR3 is TGTGCCAGCAGCGCCTTACAGCCTTTGAACACTGAAGCTTTCTTT. The encoded protein is CASSALQPLNTEAFF.

The CDR3 sequence: CASSAGVEQYF. The DNA of the CDR3 is TGTGCCAGCAGCGCAGGGGTCGAGCAGTACTTC. The V call is TRBV6-6, the J call TRBJ2-7; tentatively, D is TRBD1 (6 bases). The V end lost 6 bases, the J end lost 6 bases, and 9 bases lay between the germline ends. In germline, CDR1 is MNHNY, CDR2 SVGAGI (reference sequence). CDR3 size: 11 residues.

V and J are TRBV7-2 and TRBJ2-3; 8 bases agree with TRBD1. V shed 6 bases and J 1 base; nucleotides not matched to a gene: 6. Germline V lookup: CDR1 SGHTA, CDR2 FQGNSA. The CDR3 spans 15 residues. The DNA of the CDR3 is TGTGCCAGCAGACGGACAGGGCCGCGCACAGATACGCAGTATTTT. Its translation: CASRRTGPRTDTQYF. The full variable domain, completed using reference TRBV7-2 and TRBJ2-3, is GAGVSQSPSNKVTEKGKDVELRCDPISGHTALYWYRQSLGQGLEFLIYFQGNSAPDKSGLPSDRFSAERTGGSVSTLTIQRTQQEDSAVYLCASRRTGPRTDTQYFGPGTRLTVL.

The chain links TRBV10-3 to TRBJ2-7; D possibly corresponds to TRBD2 (6 bases). CDR1 and CDR2 from the germline V gene are ENHRY and SYGVKD. V was shortened by 8 bases and J by 3 bases, with 17 bases between the two germline ends. CDR3 length: 14 residues. The DNA for the CDR3 is TGTGCCATCCGCCCTAGCGATATGAACTACGAGCAGTACTTC. Translation: CAIRPSDMNYEQYF.

The chain links TRBV9 to TRBJ2-1, with 12 bases aligning to TRBD2. There are 14 residues in the CDR3. Germline-derived CDR1 and CDR2 are SGDLS and YYNGEE. The trim removed 3 bases at V and 10 bases at J, leaving 5 bases unmatched. The CDR3 coding sequence is TGTGCCAGCAGCGGGCTAGCGGGGGGGCGAGAGCAGTTCTTC. Its protein is CASSGLAGGREQFF.

This clone was recorded only once. The V gene is TRBV9, the J gene TRBJ2-3; weak D call: TRBD2 (6 bases). The CDR3 spans 15 residues. Germline V lookup: CDR1 SGDLS, CDR2 YYNGEE. V was pared by 4 bases and J by 2 bases, with 14 bases between. The CDR3 nucleotides read TGTGCCAGCAGCCCCCGGGGAGGAAACACAGATACGCAGTATTTT. It specifies CASSPRGGNTDTQYF. The whole variable domain, remainder taken from reference TRBV9 and TRBJ2-3, is DSGVTQTPKHLITATGQRVTLRCSPRSGDLSVYWYQQSLDQGLQFLIQYYNGEERAKGNILERFSAQQFPDLHSELNLSSLELGDSALYFCASSPRGGNTDTQYFGPGTRLTVL.

This chain joins TRBV10-1 and TRBJ1-5, with TRBD1 matching over 7 bases. The J segment lost 4 bases and the V segment lost 5 bases, leaving 8 bases of the junction unmatched. The CDR3 covers 15 residues. The V gene's germline CDR1 is WNHNN and CDR2 SYGVQD (reference sequence). The CDR3 loop reads CASSFRGTANQPQHF. The CDR3 nucleotides read TGCGCCAGCAGTTTTCGTGGGACAGCGAATCAGCCCCAGCATTTT.

The CDR3 bases are TGCGCCAGCAGCCAAGTAGCGGGGGGCATCAACAATGAGCAGTTCTTC. Residues: CASSQVAGGINNEQFF. The chain combines TRBV4-1 with TRBJ2-1; 10 bases line up with TRBD2. The CDR3 contains 16 residues. Germline values: CDR1 MGHRA, CDR2 YSYEKL. The V segment lost 1 base and the J segment 5 bases; nucleotides outside the gene matches: 5.

This sequence joins TRBV28 and TRBJ2-7, with 12 bases lining up with TRBD2. Trimming at V came to 5 bases and at J to 1 base, leaving 6 bases not matched to a gene. The germline V gene has CDR1 MDHEN and CDR2 SYDVKM. This CDR3 has 16 amino acids. The CDR3 bases are TGTGCCAGCAGTGCCACTGGGACTAGCGGGTCCTACGAGCAGTACTTC. It encodes CASSATGTSGSYEQYF. Full variable domain (missing parts from reference TRBV28 and TRBJ2-7): DVKVTQSSRYLVKRTGEKVFLECVQDMDHENMFWYRQDPGLGLRLIYFSYDVKMKEKGDIPEGYSVSREKKERFSLILESASTNQTSMYLCASSATGTSGSYEQYFGPGTRLTVT.

A single count supports this clone. This rearrangement joins TRBV15 to TRBJ2-7; 8 bases line up with TRBD1. Germline V CDR1 and CDR2: LNHNV, YYDKDF (reference sequence). The CDR3 is made up of 15 amino acids. V shed 1 base and J 0 bases; nucleotides not matched to a gene: 2. The CDR3, as DNA: TGTGCCACCAGCAGAGGCAGGGGGCCCTCCTACGAGCAGTACTTC. It is translated as CATSRGRGPSYEQYF.

The genes are TRBV5-1 and TRBJ2-3; a weak D match, TRBD2 (6 bases). CDR1 and CDR2 from the germline V gene are SGHRS and YFSETQ. V shed 2 bases and J shed 2 bases, with 12 bases lying between them. The CDR3 runs to 15 residues. CDR3 protein: CASSFAGRSTDTQYF. For the CDR3, the DNA is TGCGCCAGCAGCTTTGCGGGGAGGTCCACAGATACGCAGTATTTT.

The chain has TRBV10-3 and TRBJ2-3; no reliable D call. Trimming cost V 5 bases and J 5 bases, with 5 bases left between them. From germline, CDR1 is ENHRY and CDR2 SYGVKD. The length of the CDR3 is 11 residues. The CDR3 region is CAISTGDTQYF. The CDR3 DNA sequence: TGTGCCATCAGTACGGGAGATACGCAGTATTTT.

This chain uses TRBV7-9 with TRBJ2-3, with a tentative D call TRBD1 (6 bases). V was pared by 5 bases and J by 0 bases, with 12 bases between. The CDR3 consists of 15 residues. Germline V gene lookup returns CDR1 SEHNR and CDR2 FQNEAQ (reference sequence). The CDR3 protein is CASSPGTPSTDTQYF. CDR3 nucleotide sequence: TGTGCCAGCAGCCCCGGGACACCCAGCACAGATACGCAGTATTTT.

This chain joins TRBV14 and TRBJ2-5, with a tentative D call TRBD1 (6 bases). This CDR3 comprises 16 residues. Trimming left V 1 base short and J 0 bases short, with 12 bases between. Germline V gives CDR1 SGHDN, CDR2 FVKESK. The CDR3 nucleotides are TGTGCCAGCAGCCAAGGCCAGGGGCTGTACCAAGAGACCCAGTACTTC. Its translation is CASSQGQGLYQETQYF.

The chain employs TRBV28 and TRBJ1-4; D is unresolved. The ends were cut back, 1 base at V and 4 bases at J, with 10 bases in the middle. The CDR3 runs to 15 residues. The germline CDR1 and CDR2 sequences are MDHEN and SYDVKM. The DNA for the CDR3 is TGTGCCAGCAGTTTATACAGACCCGTTAATGAAAAACTGTTTTTT. This translates into CASSLYRPVNEKLFF.

The chain recombines TRBV30 with TRBJ1-3, with 8 bases aligning to TRBD1. The CDR3 is 15 amino acids. J gave up 0 bases and V 0 bases, and 1 base lay outside the gene matches. Germline V gene lookup returns CDR1 GTSNPN and CDR2 SVGIG (reference sequence). The CDR3 sequence: CAWSVQGGSGNTIYF. The CDR3 region has the DNA TGTGCCTGGAGTGTACAGGGGGGCTCTGGAAACACCATATATTTT.

This clone was seen a single time. The chain employs TRBV9 and TRBJ2-1; the match to TRBD2 covers 10 bases. Germline V CDR1 and CDR2: SGDLS, YYNGEE. The trim removed 8 bases at V and 6 bases at J, leaving 8 bases unmatched. The CDR3 is 14 amino acids. CDR3 residues: CASGLAGVGNEQFF. The CDR3 DNA reads TGTGCCAGTGGTCTAGCGGGAGTTGGCAATGAGCAGTTCTTC. The full variable domain, with the rest looked up from reference TRBV9 and TRBJ2-1, is DSGVTQTPKHLITATGQRVTLRCSPRSGDLSVYWYQQSLDQGLQFLIQYYNGEERAKGNILERFSAQQFPDLHSELNLSSLELGDSALYFCASGLAGVGNEQFFGPGTRLTVL.

The CDR3 is CASSLIPDRVVTEAFF. The CDR3 DNA reads as TGCGCCAGCAGCCTGATTCCAGACAGGGTGGTCACTGAAGCTTTCTTT. The chain carries TRBV5-1 and TRBJ1-1, with TRBD1 identical over 7 bases. This CDR3 has 16 residues. The ends lost 4 bases at V and 4 bases at J; junction bases unmatched: 13. Looked up from germline, CDR1 is SGHRS and CDR2 is YFSETQ.

This rearrangement joins TRBV28 to TRBJ1-5; D call uncertain. The CDR3 consists of 14 residues. Germline CDR1 MDHEN, CDR2 SYDVKM. V was clipped by 2 bases and J by 2 bases, with 7 bases between them. Written as DNA, the CDR3 is TGTGCCAGCAGTTTAGGCGGGGGCAATCAGCCCCAGCATTTT. Residues: CASSLGGGNQPQHF.

This rearrangement joins TRBV4-1 to TRBJ2-1; TRBD1 aligns across 10 bases. The trim removed 0 bases at V and 4 bases at J, leaving 6 bases unmatched. CDR1 is MGHRA, CDR2 YSYEKL, per germline. This CDR3 has 17 amino acids. CDR3 in amino acids: CASSQDPTGQGYNEQFF. For the CDR3, the DNA is TGCGCCAGCAGCCAAGACCCCACGGGACAGGGGTACAATGAGCAGTTCTTC.